This T cell receptor (beta chain) was profiled in a study of cytomegalovirus exposure and HLA in healthy donors. Study context: The study's early data release held tens of millions of unique TCRs from HLA-typed donors. Study-wide results and caveats: In a later analysis, HLA-associated TCR beta chains were more clonally expanded than equally common others. The authors reported that TCR beta sequences could predict HLA-A and HLA-B alleles. These predictions were accurate for most subjects in the first cohort.

In germline, CDR1 is MNHEY, CDR2 SMNVEV (reference sequence). This CDR3 region has 17 residues. The PCR employed 60 Vbeta primers together with 13 Jbeta primers. Sequenced by immunoSEQ multiplex PCR; TCRdb stores in-frame clones only, minus some. The sample carries around 120,000 clones, about three quarters recorded once. As for this clone: Antigen: not known. The germline gene is not matched at one end of the junction; a read error may be the cause.

Though probably carrying unrecorded immune exposures, donors were nominally healthy at sampling. The chain joins TRBV27 to TRBJ2-5; 11 bases line up with TRBD2. The J call may be faulty, since TRBJ2-7 better matches the DNA end. Sequencing used PBMCs. The origin of this receptor is a woman between 40 and 50 years old in good health and CMV-seronegative. CDR3 region: CASSLGTSGGTSHEQYF. The CDR3 bases are TGTGCCAGCAGTCTGGGGACTAGCGGAGGAACCTCCCACGAGCAGTACTTC.